These 6 T cell receptor beta chains were sequenced from one sample in a study of blood T cell repertoires in COVID-19. Assay: immunoSEQ multiplex PCR; the TCRdb copy retains only in-frame clones and omits some. Counted here are approximately 290,000 clones, approximately 86% occurring once; the ten biggest clones make up approximately 0.94%. Specimen: peripheral blood. These receptors were taken from a human donor with COVID-19, enrolled during active disease. The donor label of this sample is uncertain.

This clone turned up a few times. This chain uses TRBV4-3 with TRBJ2-3; perhaps TRBD2 as D (6 bases). CDR1 and CDR2 from the germline V gene are LGHNA and YSLEER. The CDR3 runs to 15 residues. With 1 base removed from V and 8 bases from J, the gap between germline ends came to 16 bases. Here the CDR3 DNA reads TGCGCCAGCAGCCAAGTGGGGGGTGGGGCGGGTACGCAGTATTTT. This encodes CASSQVGGGAGTQYF.

This sequence joins TRBV9 and TRBJ2-3, with 9 nucleotides matching TRBD2. This CDR3 comprises 15 residues. Germline V CDR1 and CDR2: SGDLS, YYNGEE. V was clipped by 4 bases and J by 2 bases; unmatched bases: 5. The CDR3 sequence is CASSPIAGDTDTQYF. CDR3 nucleotides: TGTGCCAGCAGCCCTATAGCGGGAGACACAGATACGCAGTATTTT.

This chain links TRBV18 with TRBJ2-2; 9 bases are shared with TRBD2. After removal of 3 bases from V and 5 bases from J, the junction contained 13 bases not matched to a gene. CDR3 size: 18 residues. Germline CDR1 KGHSH, CDR2 LQKENI. The CDR3 bases are TGTGCCAGCTCACCTCCGGCGGTTAGCGGGAGACAGACCGGGGAGCTGTTTTTT. This encodes CASSPPAVSGRQTGELFF. Variable domain in full (rest from reference TRBV18 and TRBJ2-2): NAGVMQNPRHLVRRRGQEARLRCSPMKGHSHVYWYRQLPEEGLKFMVYLQKENIIDESGMPKERFSAEFPKEGPSILRIQQVVRGDSAAYFCASSPPAVSGRQTGELFFGEGSRLTVL.

J is TRBJ2-5 and V is TRBV10-3; D is possibly TRBD1 (5 bases). Looked up from germline, CDR1 is ENHRY and CDR2 is SYGVKD. The CDR3 has 14 amino acids. V lost 3 bases and J 4 bases, leaving 12 bases between the germline ends. CDR3 loop: CAISDPDSRETQYF. CDR3 nucleotides: TGTGCCATCAGTGATCCCGACAGCAGAGAGACCCAGTACTTC.

V and J are TRBV5-1 and TRBJ2-2; D call uncertain. Trimming stripped 0 bases from V and 4 bases from J, with 13 bases between. This CDR3 region has 16 residues. The germline CDR1 and CDR2 sequences are SGHRS and YFSETQ. Here the CDR3 reads CASSLDTPGRTGELFF. The CDR3, as DNA: TGCGCCAGCAGCTTGGATACTCCAGGTCGCACCGGGGAGCTGTTTTTT.

This clone has only a few counts. The gene calls are TRBV27 and TRBJ2-7; 8 nucleotides match TRBD2. The trim removed 6 bases at V and 7 bases at J, leaving 14 bases unmatched. This CDR3 contains 15 residues. Germline V CDR1 and CDR2: MNHEY, SMNVEV (reference sequence). The CDR3 DNA reads TGTGCCAGCAGCTCCTCACGGGGGGGGGCGAGGGAGCAGTACTTC. Amino acid sequence: CASSSSRGGAREQYF.